A selection of T cell receptor beta chains follows, all from one sample in a study of T cells expressing NK-cell markers. Reprocessing the 5' RACE reads, TCRdb reports a single entry for every CDR3 protein and omits DNA. The listing contains some 190,000 distinct CDR3 sequences. The sequencing sample was made of blood T cells: a sorted CD56 or NKG2C T cell subset, CD4+ or CD8+ T cells, or bulk PBMC T cells (not recorded which). The receptors were gathered from a man aged 18 to 69 in good health. The CDR3 runs from the conserved cysteine through the conserved F or W. The order of the fields is J gene, V gene, CDR3 protein.

j_call: TRBJ2-7; v_call: TRBV2; cdr3_aa: CASSQDRPPPPYEQYF
j_call: TRBJ2-5; v_call: TRBV5-4; cdr3_aa: CASSYSREETQYF
j_call: TRBJ1-2; v_call: TRBV12-3/TRBV12-4; cdr3_aa: CASSLLRAQGDYGYTF
j_call: TRBJ2-5; v_call: TRBV2; cdr3_aa: CASTRQGGSETQYF
j_call: TRBJ1-1; v_call: TRBV15; cdr3_aa: CATSRTSRGVRLAEAFF
j_call: TRBJ2-5; v_call: TRBV28; cdr3_aa: CASSPAGGVRETQYF
j_call: TRBJ2-7; v_call: TRBV27; cdr3_aa: CASSFSRGGPPEQYF
j_call: TRBJ1-5; v_call: TRBV6-1; cdr3_aa: CASSESGGSNQPQHF
j_call: TRBJ2-7; v_call: TRBV20-1; cdr3_aa: CSARVFTGTGVRGPLGYEQYF
j_call: TRBJ1-2; v_call: TRBV27; cdr3_aa: CASSLSGTGYGYTF
j_call: TRBJ2-3; v_call: TRBV6-7; cdr3_aa: CASSHSGGAKDTQYF
j_call: TRBJ2-2; v_call: TRBV21-1; cdr3_aa: CASSKSVEDTGELFF
j_call: TRBJ2-5; v_call: TRBV27; cdr3_aa: CASSSGLLQETQYF
j_call: TRBJ1-6; v_call: TRBV6-1; cdr3_aa: CASSASPAGVNSPLHF
j_call: TRBJ2-7; v_call: TRBV9; cdr3_aa: CASSVSWGLNYEQYF
j_call: TRBJ2-3; v_call: TRBV6-1; cdr3_aa: CASTPLGLAATSTDTQYF
j_call: TRBJ2-1; v_call: TRBV7-9; cdr3_aa: CASSRTSGGTGGEQFF
j_call: TRBJ1-1; v_call: TRBV5-1; cdr3_aa: CASSFVGLVNTEAFF
j_call: TRBJ2-7; v_call: TRBV15; cdr3_aa: CATSRELGSALYEQYF
j_call: TRBJ2-1; v_call: TRBV5-1; cdr3_aa: CASADWTGTYNEQFF